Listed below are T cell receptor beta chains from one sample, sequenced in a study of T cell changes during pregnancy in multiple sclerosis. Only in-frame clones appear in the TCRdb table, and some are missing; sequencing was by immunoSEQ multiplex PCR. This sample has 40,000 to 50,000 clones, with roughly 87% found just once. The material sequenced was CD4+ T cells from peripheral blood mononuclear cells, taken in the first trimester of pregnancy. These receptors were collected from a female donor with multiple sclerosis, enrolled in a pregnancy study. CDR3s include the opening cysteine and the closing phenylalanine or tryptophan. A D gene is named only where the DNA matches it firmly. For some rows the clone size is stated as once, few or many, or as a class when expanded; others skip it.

cdr3_aa: CASSELAGGYNEQFF
cdr3_nt: TGTGCCAGCAGTGAACTAGCGGGAGGCTACAATGAGCAGTTCTTC
clone_size: few
v_call: TRBV6-1
d_call: TRBD2
j_call: TRBJ2-1

cdr3_aa: CASSLMDKSPTDTEAFF
cdr3_nt: TGTGCCAGCAGTTTAATGGACAAATCTCCGACGGACACTGAAGCTTTCTTT
clone_size: .
v_call: TRBV27
d_call: .
j_call: TRBJ1-1

cdr3_aa: CASSKAQGAIEQYF
cdr3_nt: TGTGCCAGTAGTAAGGCCCAGGGGGCCATCGAGCAGTACTTC
clone_size: .
v_call: TRBV19
d_call: TRBD1
j_call: TRBJ2-7

cdr3_aa: CASSLEGGNYGYTF
cdr3_nt: TGTGCCAGCAGCTTGGAGGGGGGGAACTATGGCTACACCTTC
clone_size: .
v_call: TRBV5-4
d_call: .
j_call: TRBJ1-2

cdr3_aa: CASSLMSSYNEQFF
cdr3_nt: TGTGCCAGCAGCTTAATGAGCTCCTACAATGAGCAGTTCTTC
clone_size: once
v_call: TRBV5-4
d_call: .
j_call: TRBJ2-1

cdr3_aa: CASSPFIPPGRDALSQETQYF
cdr3_nt: TGTGCCAGCTCACCGTTCATTCCCCCGGGGCGGGATGCCTTGTCACAAGAGACCCAGTACTTC
clone_size: few
v_call: TRBV18
d_call: .
j_call: TRBJ2-5

cdr3_aa: CASSEATGTYEQYF
cdr3_nt: TGTGCCAGCAGTGAAGCGACAGGGACTTACGAGCAGTACTTC
clone_size: .
v_call: TRBV2
d_call: .
j_call: TRBJ2-7

cdr3_aa: CASSRTGAASNYGYTF
cdr3_nt: TGTGCCAGCAGCCGTACAGGGGCCGCTAGCAACTATGGCTACACCTTC
clone_size: .
v_call: TRBV5-8
d_call: TRBD1
j_call: TRBJ1-2

cdr3_aa: CASSSQGIGYTF
cdr3_nt: TGTGCCAGCAGTTCCCAGGGCATCGGCTACACCTTC
clone_size: .
v_call: TRBV6-6
d_call: .
j_call: TRBJ1-2

cdr3_aa: CASSDNGGGSGELFF
cdr3_nt: TGTGCCAGCAGTGATAACGGGGGAGGGTCCGGGGAGCTGTTTTTT
clone_size: .
v_call: TRBV2
d_call: TRBD2
j_call: TRBJ2-2

cdr3_aa: CSGGGRLPNTEAFF
cdr3_nt: TGCAGCGGTGGAGGGAGACTGCCGAACACTGAAGCTTTCTTT
clone_size: .
v_call: TRBV29-1
d_call: .
j_call: TRBJ1-1

cdr3_aa: CASSPGQETNTEAFF
cdr3_nt: TGTGCCAGCTCACCAGGACAGGAGACCAACACTGAAGCTTTCTTT
clone_size: .
v_call: TRBV18
d_call: TRBD1
j_call: TRBJ1-1

cdr3_aa: CASSLGTSGNYEQYF
cdr3_nt: TGTGCCAGCAGCTTAGGGACTAGCGGAAACTACGAGCAGTACTTC
clone_size: .
v_call: TRBV7-9
d_call: TRBD2
j_call: TRBJ2-7

cdr3_aa: CASSLYSGGSKQFPNQPQHF
cdr3_nt: TGCGCCAGCAGCTTGTATAGCGGGGGATCAAAACAGTTTCCCAATCAGCCCCAGCATTTT
clone_size: .
v_call: TRBV5-1
d_call: .
j_call: TRBJ1-5

cdr3_aa: CASSVPAIPRETQYF
cdr3_nt: TGTGCCAGCAGTGTTCCAGCGATCCCAAGGGAGACCCAGTACTTC
clone_size: .
v_call: TRBV6-1
d_call: .
j_call: TRBJ2-5

cdr3_aa: CASIESGLVYNEQFF
cdr3_nt: TGTGCCAGCATCGAATCGGGACTAGTGTACAATGAGCAGTTCTTC
clone_size: .
v_call: TRBV6-1
d_call: TRBD2
j_call: TRBJ2-1

cdr3_aa: CASSLGGEYEQYF
cdr3_nt: TGTGCCAGCAGCTTAGGAGGCGAGTACGAGCAGTACTTC
clone_size: .
v_call: TRBV11-3
d_call: .
j_call: TRBJ2-7

cdr3_aa: CASSLDRDQPQHF
cdr3_nt: TGTGCCAGCAGCTTAGACAGGGATCAGCCCCAGCATTTT
clone_size: .
v_call: TRBV11-1
d_call: .
j_call: TRBJ1-5

cdr3_aa: CASSRSGITDTQYF
cdr3_nt: TGTGCCAGCAGCCGAAGCGGGATTACAGATACGCAGTATTTT
clone_size: .
v_call: TRBV7-2
d_call: TRBD2
j_call: TRBJ2-3

cdr3_aa: CASSLGGQGGQPQHF
cdr3_nt: TGTGCCAGCAGCTTGGGGGGACAGGGAGGGCAGCCCCAGCATTTT
clone_size: .
v_call: TRBV5-6
d_call: TRBD1
j_call: TRBJ1-5

cdr3_aa: CASSGYRGEDTQYF
cdr3_nt: TGTGCCAGTAGTGGATACAGGGGGGAGGATACGCAGTATTTT
clone_size: .
v_call: TRBV19
d_call: TRBD1
j_call: TRBJ2-3

cdr3_aa: CASSSGQPYNEQFF
cdr3_nt: TGCGCCAGCAGCTCGGGACAGCCCTACAATGAGCAGTTCTTC
clone_size: .
v_call: TRBV5-1
d_call: TRBD1
j_call: TRBJ2-1

cdr3_aa: CASSITGESEAFF
cdr3_nt: TGTGCCAGTAGTATAACGGGGGAGTCGGAAGCTTTCTTT
clone_size: medium-sized
v_call: TRBV19
d_call: .
j_call: TRBJ1-1

cdr3_aa: CASSTDREQPQHF
cdr3_nt: TGTGCCAGTAGTACGGACAGGGAGCAGCCCCAGCATTTT
clone_size: .
v_call: TRBV19
d_call: TRBD1
j_call: TRBJ1-5

cdr3_aa: CASSQMNREETQYF
cdr3_nt: TGCGCCAGCAGCCAGATGAACAGAGAAGAGACCCAGTACTTC
clone_size: .
v_call: TRBV4-1
d_call: .
j_call: TRBJ2-5

cdr3_aa: CAIVRTSGIPGETQYF
cdr3_nt: TGTGCCATCGTAAGGACTAGCGGGATCCCCGGGGAGACCCAGTACTTC
clone_size: few
v_call: TRBV10-3
d_call: TRBD2
j_call: TRBJ2-5

cdr3_aa: CASSQLPTTNNEQFF
cdr3_nt: TGCGCCAGCAGCCAGCTCCCGACTACAAACAATGAGCAGTTCTTC
clone_size: once
v_call: TRBV4-1
d_call: .
j_call: TRBJ2-1

cdr3_aa: CASRSSGTSGINEQFF
cdr3_nt: TGTGCCAGCAGATCTTCCGGGACTAGCGGGATTAATGAGCAGTTCTTC
clone_size: .
v_call: TRBV28
d_call: TRBD2
j_call: TRBJ2-1

cdr3_aa: CASSLVASGSSSYEQYF
cdr3_nt: TGCGCCAGCAGCTTGGTTGCTAGCGGGTCGAGCTCCTACGAGCAGTACTTC
clone_size: once
v_call: TRBV5-1
d_call: TRBD2
j_call: TRBJ2-7

cdr3_aa: CASSPDRGPYEQYF
cdr3_nt: TGCGCCAGCAGCCCTGACAGGGGACCTTACGAGCAGTACTTC
clone_size: once
v_call: TRBV4-1
d_call: TRBD1
j_call: TRBJ2-7

cdr3_aa: CASSLLRDRAHAGYGYTF
cdr3_nt: TGTGCCAGCAGTCTTCTCCGAGACAGGGCCCACGCCGGCTATGGCTACACCTTC
clone_size: .
v_call: TRBV28
d_call: TRBD1
j_call: TRBJ1-2

cdr3_aa: CASSLVINTGELFF
cdr3_nt: TGCGCCAGCAGCTTGGTTATAAACACCGGGGAGCTGTTTTTT
clone_size: .
v_call: TRBV5-1
d_call: .
j_call: TRBJ2-2

cdr3_aa: CASSWVAGGPRLWFF
cdr3_nt: TGTGCCAGCAGCTGGGTAGCGGGAGGGCCAAGGTTGTGGTTCTTC
clone_size: .
v_call: TRBV5-4
d_call: TRBD2
j_call: TRBJ2-1

cdr3_aa: CASSPWTVKGWRNQPQHF
cdr3_nt: TGTGCCAGCAGCCCATGGACTGTCAAGGGCTGGCGCAATCAGCCCCAGCATTTT
clone_size: once
v_call: TRBV11-2
d_call: .
j_call: TRBJ1-5

cdr3_aa: CASSQVQGWYEQYF
cdr3_nt: TGTGCCAGCAGCCAAGTACAGGGGTGGTACGAGCAGTACTTC
clone_size: once
v_call: TRBV14
d_call: TRBD1
j_call: TRBJ2-7

cdr3_aa: CASSRERTPAFF
cdr3_nt: TGTGCCAGCAGCCGGGAGCGGACCCCAGCGTTCTTC
clone_size: .
v_call: TRBV4-2
d_call: .
j_call: TRBJ2-1

cdr3_aa: CASSLTRRENTDTQYF
cdr3_nt: TGTGCCAGCAGCTTAACGAGGAGGGAGAACACAGATACGCAGTATTTT
clone_size: .
v_call: TRBV7-3
d_call: .
j_call: TRBJ2-3

cdr3_aa: CASSADTLREQYF
cdr3_nt: TGTGCCAGCTCAGCGGACACCCTCCGGGAGCAGTACTTC
clone_size: few
v_call: TRBV18
d_call: .
j_call: TRBJ2-7

cdr3_aa: CASSFPGQGEDTQYF
cdr3_nt: TGTGCCAGCAGCTTCCCGGGACAGGGAGAAGATACGCAGTATTTT
clone_size: few
v_call: TRBV11-3
d_call: TRBD1
j_call: TRBJ2-3

cdr3_aa: CASTLGQGAYEQYF
cdr3_nt: TGTGCCAGCACCCTTGGACAGGGAGCCTACGAGCAGTACTTC
clone_size: .
v_call: TRBV7-6
d_call: TRBD1
j_call: TRBJ2-7

cdr3_aa: CASSLGGFDEQYF
cdr3_nt: TGTGCCAGCAGCTTGGGAGGGTTCGACGAGCAGTACTTC
clone_size: .
v_call: TRBV7-9
d_call: TRBD2
j_call: TRBJ2-7

cdr3_aa: CASSPGTSGSTDTQYF
cdr3_nt: TGTGCCAGCAGTCCTGGGACTAGCGGAAGCACAGATACGCAGTATTTT
clone_size: .
v_call: TRBV2
d_call: TRBD2
j_call: TRBJ2-3

cdr3_aa: CASSKAGPSGRVGEQFF
cdr3_nt: TGTGCCAGCAGCAAAGCGGGGCCTAGCGGGAGGGTGGGTGAGCAGTTCTTC
clone_size: .
v_call: TRBV21-1
d_call: .
j_call: TRBJ2-1

cdr3_aa: CASRPQGTDTQYF
cdr3_nt: TGTGCCAGCAGGCCACAGGGCACAGATACGCAGTATTTT
clone_size: .
v_call: TRBV28
d_call: .
j_call: TRBJ2-3

cdr3_aa: CASSLLQGAGNTIYF
cdr3_nt: TGTGCCAGCAGCTTACTACAGGGGGCTGGAAACACCATATATTTT
clone_size: .
v_call: TRBV5-6
d_call: TRBD1
j_call: TRBJ1-3